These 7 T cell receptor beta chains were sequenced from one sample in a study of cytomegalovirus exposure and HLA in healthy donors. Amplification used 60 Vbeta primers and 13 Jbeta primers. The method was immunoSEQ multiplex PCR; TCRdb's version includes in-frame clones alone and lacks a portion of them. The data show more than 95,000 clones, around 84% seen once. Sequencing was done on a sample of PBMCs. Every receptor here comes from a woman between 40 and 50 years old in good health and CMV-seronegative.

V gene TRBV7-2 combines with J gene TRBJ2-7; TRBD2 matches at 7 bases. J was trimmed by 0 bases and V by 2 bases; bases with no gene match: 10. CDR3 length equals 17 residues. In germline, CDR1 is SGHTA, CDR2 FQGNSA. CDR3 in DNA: TGTGCCAGCAGCTTACAACCACTAGCGACGAGCTCCTACGAGCAGTACTTC. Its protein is CASSLQPLATSSYEQYF.

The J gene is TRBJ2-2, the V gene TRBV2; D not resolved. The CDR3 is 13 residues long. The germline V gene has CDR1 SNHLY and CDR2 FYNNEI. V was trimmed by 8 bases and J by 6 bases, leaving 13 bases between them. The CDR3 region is CASRPGEAGELFF. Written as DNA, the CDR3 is TGTGCCAGCCGCCCCGGTGAAGCCGGGGAGCTGTTTTTT.

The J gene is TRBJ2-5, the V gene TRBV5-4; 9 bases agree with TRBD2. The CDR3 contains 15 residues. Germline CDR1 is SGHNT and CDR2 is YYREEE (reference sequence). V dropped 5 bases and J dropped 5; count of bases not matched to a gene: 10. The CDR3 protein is CASSSKREEVETQYF. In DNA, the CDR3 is TGTGCCAGCAGTTCTAAGCGGGAGGAGGTGGAGACCCAGTACTTC.

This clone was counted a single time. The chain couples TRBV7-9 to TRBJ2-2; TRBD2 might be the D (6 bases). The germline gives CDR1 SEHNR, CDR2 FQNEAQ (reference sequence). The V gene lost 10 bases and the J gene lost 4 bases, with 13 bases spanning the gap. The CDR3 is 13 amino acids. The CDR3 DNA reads TGTGCCACTACGACTAGTGGCACCGGGGAGCTGTTTTTT. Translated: CATTTSGTGELFF.

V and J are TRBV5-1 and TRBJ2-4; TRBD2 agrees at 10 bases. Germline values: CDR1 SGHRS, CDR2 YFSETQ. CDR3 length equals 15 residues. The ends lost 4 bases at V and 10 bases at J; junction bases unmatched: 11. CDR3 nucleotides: TGCGCCAGCAGCCAAGGGACTCAGCGGGGGGGTATTCAGTACTTC. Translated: CASSQGTQRGGIQYF.

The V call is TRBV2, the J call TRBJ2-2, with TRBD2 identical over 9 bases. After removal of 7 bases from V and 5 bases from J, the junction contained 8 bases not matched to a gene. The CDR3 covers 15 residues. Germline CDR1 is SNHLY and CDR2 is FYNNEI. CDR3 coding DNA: TGTGCCAGCAATATAGCGGGAGCCTATACCGGGGAGCTGTTTTTT. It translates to CASNIAGAYTGELFF. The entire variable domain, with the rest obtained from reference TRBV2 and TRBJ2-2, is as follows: EPEVTQTPSHQVTQMGQEVILRCVPISNHLYFYWYRQILGQKVEFLVSFYNNEISEKSEIFDDQFSVERPDGSNFTLKIRSTKLEDSAMYFCASNIAGAYTGELFFGEGSRLTVL.

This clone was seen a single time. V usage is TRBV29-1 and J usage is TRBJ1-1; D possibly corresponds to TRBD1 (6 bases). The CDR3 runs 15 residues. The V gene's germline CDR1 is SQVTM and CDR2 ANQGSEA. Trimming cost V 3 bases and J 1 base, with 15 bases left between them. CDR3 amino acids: CSVDRGGDGNTEAFF. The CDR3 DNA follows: TGCAGCGTTGATCGGGGGGGCGATGGGAACACTGAAGCTTTCTTT.